These 30 T cell receptor beta chains came from one sample sequenced in a study of cytomegalovirus exposure and HLA in healthy donors. Vbeta (60) and Jbeta (13) primers were used in the PCR. The table came from immunoSEQ multiplex PCR; TCRdb's copy has only in-frame clones and leaves some out. The sample has approximately 100,000 clones; around 85% are singletons. The source material was PBMCs. The source is a man aged 40-49 years in good health and CMV-seropositive.

The rearrangement joins TRBV7-2 to TRBJ2-1, with a possible D match to TRBD2 (5 bases). The CDR3 contains 15 residues. Trimming removed 1 base from V and 6 bases from J, with 13 bases in between. Germline-derived CDR1 and CDR2 are SGHTA and FQGNSA. CDR3 nucleotide sequence: TGTGCCAGCAGCTTAGAGTACGAGCGGACCAATGAGCAGTTCTTC. It codes for CASSLEYERTNEQFF.

This rearrangement joins TRBV5-4 to TRBJ1-1, with D possibly TRBD1 on 6 matching bases. Between the trimmed V and J ends, which lost 0 bases and 0 bases, there was a span of 12 bases. CDR1 and CDR2 from the germline V gene are SGHNT and YYREEE (reference sequence). The length of the CDR3 is 16 residues. The CDR3 loop reads CASSLGSGQLNTEAFF. The DNA of the CDR3 is TGTGCCAGCAGCTTGGGGTCGGGACAACTGAACACTGAAGCTTTCTTT.

The rearrangement links TRBV5-1 to TRBJ1-1, with TRBD1 as a possible D gene (5 bases). Germline V gene sequence: CDR1 SGHRS, CDR2 YFSETQ. The CDR3 consists of 18 residues. Trimming left V 0 bases short and J 1 base short, with 19 bases between. CDR3 in DNA: TGCGCCAGCAGCTTGGGATGGGCCGGACAACCCACGAACACTGAAGCTTTCTTT. Protein product: CASSLGWAGQPTNTEAFF.

The CDR3 reads CATSPGDREANEQFF. DNA of the CDR3: TGCGCCACTTCCCCCGGGGACAGGGAGGCCAATGAGCAGTTCTTC. The chain links TRBV5-1 to TRBJ2-1, with 9 bases aligning to TRBD1. The V segment lost 9 bases and the J segment 6 bases; nucleotides outside the gene matches: 13. Germline CDR1 and CDR2: SGHRS and YFSETQ. CDR3 length: 15 residues.

J is TRBJ2-1 and V is TRBV6-5; 10 bases fit TRBD1. This CDR3 is 14 amino acids long. Germline lookup yields CDR1 MNHEY and CDR2 SVGAGI. J gave up 4 bases and V 7 bases, and 4 bases lay outside the gene matches. This chain's CDR3 is CASTRQGAYNEQFF. CDR3 DNA sequence: TGTGCCAGCACCCGACAGGGGGCGTACAATGAGCAGTTCTTC.

The DNA for the CDR3 is TGTGCCAGCAGCCAAGACCTAGTAGCCCGGTGGACCGGGGAGCTGTTTTTT. It codes for CASSQDLVARWTGELFF. This chain links TRBV14 with TRBJ2-2; no firm D call. V lost 0 bases, J lost 5 bases, and 16 bases lay in between. The CDR3 consists of 17 residues. CDR1 and CDR2 from the germline V gene are SGHDN and FVKESK.

V is TRBV28 and J is TRBJ2-1, with 8 positions matching TRBD1. The CDR3 totals 11 residues. J gave up 11 bases and V 6 bases, and 3 bases lay outside the gene matches. Per the germline V gene, CDR1 is MDHEN and CDR2 is SYDVKM. The CDR3 protein is CASSHRGKQFF. DNA of the CDR3: TGTGCCAGCAGCCACAGGGGGAAGCAGTTCTTC.

The chain carries TRBV5-1 and TRBJ2-2; 9 bases map to TRBD1. The V gene's germline CDR1 is SGHRS and CDR2 YFSETQ. Trimming at V came to 3 bases and at J to 4 bases, leaving 10 bases not matched to a gene. CDR3 length equals 17 residues. CDR3 protein: CASSWSGGTGSTGELFF. CDR3 in DNA: TGCGCCAGCAGCTGGTCCGGGGGGACAGGGAGCACCGGGGAGCTGTTTTTT.

V usage is TRBV27 and J usage is TRBJ1-5; tentatively, D is TRBD1 (5 bases). Germline V gives CDR1 MNHEY, CDR2 SMNVEV (reference sequence). With 0 bases removed from V and 2 bases from J, the gap between germline ends came to 11 bases. This CDR3 contains 16 residues. CDR3 loop: CASSLSVGVGNQPQHF. DNA for the CDR3: TGTGCCAGCAGTTTATCGGTAGGGGTTGGCAATCAGCCCCAGCATTTT.

The chain couples TRBV14 to TRBJ2-5, with TRBD2 matching over 7 bases. In germline, CDR1 is SGHDN, CDR2 FVKESK. CDR3 length: 15 residues. V was pared by 4 bases and J by 4 bases, with 9 bases of the junction left unmatched. CDR3 in DNA: TGTGCCAGCAGCCGCGTGGCGGGGAGGGGAGAGACCCAGTACTTC. This codes for CASSRVAGRGETQYF.

DNA of the CDR3: TGCAGTGCTGGGGAGGGAGAAGCTTTCTTT. Its translation: CSAGEGEAFF. This chain links TRBV20-1 with TRBJ1-1; D remains ambiguous. This CDR3 is 10 amino acids long. V lost 5 bases and J 8 bases, leaving 9 bases between the germline ends. Germline V gives CDR1 DFQATT, CDR2 SNEGSKA (reference sequence).

The CDR3 is CASSVILWREISYEQYF. The CDR3 region has the DNA TGTGCCAGCAGCGTAATCCTGTGGCGGGAGATCTCCTACGAGCAGTACTTC. The chain employs TRBV9 and TRBJ2-7; the match to TRBD2 covers 7 bases. Germline V lookup: CDR1 SGDLS, CDR2 YYNGEE. This CDR3 is built from 17 residues. V lost 1 base, J lost 0 bases, and 10 bases stayed unmatched.

V and J are TRBV14 and TRBJ2-1; 8 nucleotides match TRBD2. V lost 0 bases to trimming and J lost 8 bases; unmatched junction nucleotides: 9. Germline CDR1 reads SGHDN; CDR2 reads FVKESK. The CDR3 loop spans 16 amino acids. The CDR3 DNA is TGTGCCAGCAGCCAAGATAAGTACGGGGGGGCTGATGAGCAGTTCTTC. Translation: CASSQDKYGGADEQFF. Full variable domain (outside the CDR3, taken from reference TRBV14 and TRBJ2-1): EAGVTQFPSHSVIEKGQTVTLRCDPISGHDNLYWYRRVMGKEIKFLLHFVKESKQDESGMPNNRFLAERTGGTYSTLKVQPAELEDSGVYFCASSQDKYGGADEQFFGPGTRLTVL.

J is TRBJ2-1 and V is TRBV4-1, with 8 bases matching TRBD2. This CDR3 is built from 19 residues. CDR1 MGHRA and CDR2 YSYEKL come from the germline V gene. Trimming removed 4 bases from V and 5 bases from J; junction bases left unmatched: 19. CDR3 coding DNA: TGCGCCAGCAGCCGACCCGAGGTCGCCTTAGCGGGGCTTCACAATGAGCAGTTCTTC. This sequence encodes CASSRPEVALAGLHNEQFF.

V usage is TRBV5-1 and J usage is TRBJ2-7; maybe TRBD2 (5 bases). Germline CDR1 reads SGHRS; CDR2 reads YFSETQ. The CDR3 consists of 13 residues. Trimming left V 4 bases short and J 1 base short, with 9 bases between. Here the CDR3 DNA reads TGCGCCAGCAGCGCCGGGGTGTCCTACGAGCAGTACTTC. Protein product: CASSAGVSYEQYF.

The chain uses TRBV7-2 and TRBJ1-2, with 7 positions matching TRBD1. V lost 5 bases to trimming and J lost 3 bases; unmatched junction nucleotides: 3. This CDR3 contains 13 residues. Germline V gene data show CDR1 as SGHTA and CDR2 as FQGNSA. CDR3 DNA: TGTGCCAGCAGCCGCGACAGGGACTATGGCTACACCTTC. Translating it yields CASSRDRDYGYTF. The variable domain in full, with the rest retrieved from reference TRBV7-2 and TRBJ1-2, is GAGVSQSPSNKVTEKGKDVELRCDPISGHTALYWYRQSLGQGLEFLIYFQGNSAPDKSGLPSDRFSAERTGGSVSTLTIQRTQQEDSAVYLCASSRDRDYGYTFGSGTRLTVV.

The V gene is TRBV6-5, the J gene TRBJ1-3; 9 bases map to TRBD1. The junction had 2 bases not matched to a gene; V was cut back by 2 bases and J by 0 bases. CDR1 is MNHEY and CDR2 is SVGAGI in the germline V gene. This CDR3 is built from 16 residues. The CDR3 sequence is CASSYDRGNSGNTIYF. CDR3 nucleotides: TGTGCCAGCAGTTACGACAGGGGGAACTCTGGAAACACCATATATTTT.

This chain links TRBV7-8 with TRBJ2-7; 7 nucleotides match TRBD1. CDR1 and CDR2 (germline): SGHVS, FQNEAQ. V trimming: 5 bases; J trimming: 4 bases; junction bases outside the gene matches: 5. The CDR3 covers 13 residues. CDR3 in DNA: TGTGCCAGCAGCACGGGGACAGCTTACGAGCAGTACTTC. Translated, it gives CASSTGTAYEQYF.

V is TRBV11-2 and J is TRBJ1-4; D gene ambiguous. Trimming took off 0 bases at V and 6 bases at J, with 11 bases between the two ends. This CDR3 has 15 amino acids. CDR1 is SGHAT and CDR2 is FQNNGV in the germline V gene. As DNA, the CDR3 is TGTGCCAGCAGCTTAGACGCCCTTACGGATGAAAAACTGTTTTTT. It specifies CASSLDALTDEKLFF.

The V and J genes are TRBV7-9 and TRBJ1-6, with D unresolved. Trimming shortened V by 5 bases and J by 10 bases, and 18 bases separated the two germline ends. Germline CDR1 and CDR2: SEHNR and FQNEAQ (reference sequence). The CDR3 totals 15 residues. CDR3 sequence reads: CASSLREGPGSPLHF. The CDR3 coding sequence is TGTGCCAGCAGCCTGAGGGAGGGTCCGGGCTCACCCCTCCACTTT. The full variable domain, rest sourced from reference TRBV7-9 and TRBJ1-6, is DTGVSQNPRHKITKRGQNVTFRCDPISEHNRLYWYRQTLGQGPEFLTYFQNEAQLEKSRLLSDRFSAERPKGSFSTLEIQRTEQGDSAMYLCASSLREGPGSPLHFGNGTRLTVT.

This chain connects TRBV27 to TRBJ2-7, with 12 bases fitting TRBD2. V was clipped by 9 bases and J by 0 bases; unmatched bases: 9. Germline V gene data show CDR1 as MNHEY and CDR2 as SMNVEV (reference sequence). The CDR3 has 16 amino acids. The CDR3 sequence: CASRTSGATPSYEQYF. The CDR3 bases are TGTGCCAGTCGGACTAGCGGGGCTACCCCCTCCTACGAGCAGTACTTC.

The genes are TRBV5-4 and TRBJ2-5; TRBD2 matches 8 bases. TRBJ2-7 matches the DNA end more closely, so the J call is doubtful. The CDR3 is made up of 13 amino acids. Germline V gene lookup returns CDR1 SGHNT and CDR2 YYREEE (reference sequence). The CDR3 loop reads CASNVRGGNEQYF. The CDR3 region has the DNA TGTGCCAGCAACGTCCGGGGGGGCAACGAGCAGTACTTC.

The genes are TRBV6-1 and TRBJ1-1, with 11 bases identical to TRBD1. CDR1 and CDR2 (germline): MNHNS, SASEGT. CDR3 length: 15 residues. Trimming took 4 bases from V and 5 from J; bases not matched to a gene: 6. The CDR3: CASSGGQGGFTEAFF. The CDR3 coding sequence is TGTGCCAGCAGTGGGGGACAGGGGGGTTTTACTGAAGCTTTCTTT.

The chain joins TRBV30 to TRBJ2-7; 7 bases fit TRBD1. Losses at the gene ends were 1 base for V and 1 base for J; bases not matched to a gene: 4. This CDR3 is 14 amino acids long. Germline V CDR1 and CDR2: GTSNPN, SVGIG (reference sequence). The CDR3 region has the DNA TGTGCCTGGAGTGGAACAGGGGCATCCTACGAGCAGTACTTC. This encodes CAWSGTGASYEQYF.

V usage is TRBV7-6 and J usage is TRBJ2-7; 9 positions match TRBD1. This CDR3 region has 13 residues. J gave up 6 bases and V 5 bases, and 5 bases lay outside the gene matches. Germline V gene sequence: CDR1 SGHVS, CDR2 FNYEAQ. The CDR3 protein is CASSPGQGREQYF. CDR3 sequence (DNA): TGTGCCAGCAGCCCGGGACAGGGTCGCGAGCAGTACTTC.

V gene TRBV11-2 combines with J gene TRBJ2-5, with TRBD2 matching over 7 bases. Germline loops: CDR1 SGHAT, CDR2 FQNNGV. V gave up 4 bases and J gave up 8 bases; unmatched junction bases: 10. The CDR3 covers 14 residues. The CDR3 here is CASSSRERERTQYF. The CDR3 nucleotides are TGTGCCAGCAGCTCTCGTGAGCGGGAACGCACCCAGTACTTC.

This sequence joins TRBV5-4 and TRBJ2-7; D unclear. The germline CDR1 and CDR2 sequences are SGHNT and YYREEE (reference sequence). The CDR3 totals 13 residues. V was shortened by 0 bases and J by 7 bases, with 11 bases between the two germline ends. CDR3 protein: CASSLGGELEQYF. The CDR3 region has the DNA TGTGCCAGCAGCTTGGGTGGAGAGTTGGAGCAGTACTTC.

This clone was counted once. Germline and junction disagree at one end, which may indicate a read error. The chain joins TRBV7-7 to TRBJ2-5, with D perhaps matching TRBD1 (6 bases). TRBJ2-7 matches the DNA end more closely, so the J call is doubtful. CDR3 size: 15 residues. The germline V gene encodes CDR1 SSHAT and CDR2 FNYEAQ (reference sequence). CDR3 DNA sequence: TGTGCTAGCAGCCCAGGGGCCGGACTCCCCTTCGAGCAGTACTTC. Translating gives CASSPGAGLPFEQYF.

The V and J genes are TRBV6-1 and TRBJ2-5; 9 bases align to TRBD2. Germline trimming cut 0 bases from V and 9 bases from J; bases unmatched to any gene: 8. The CDR3 is 15 residues long. In germline, CDR1 is MNHNS, CDR2 SASEGT. The CDR3 nucleotides read TGTGCCAGCAGTGAAGCCCCTAGCGGGGCGTGGGCCCAGTACTTC. Translation: CASSEAPSGAWAQYF.

V is TRBV25-1 and J is TRBJ1-2, with TRBD1 identical over 8 bases. Germline-derived CDR1 and CDR2 are MGHDK and SYGVNS. The V and J ends lost 4 bases and 3 bases, in that order; junction bases with no gene match: 7. The CDR3 is made up of 15 amino acids. The CDR3 nucleotides read TGTGCCAGCAGTGTCCAGGGGGCTCTGGACTATGGCTACACCTTC. Its protein product is CASSVQGALDYGYTF.